The 29 T cell receptor beta chains below all came from one sample that was sequenced in a study of blood T cells in healthy people across ages. A second PCR, run for about 6 to 12 cycles, used a sample-barcoded 5' primer plus a J-beta primer mix. From the 5' RACE reads, TCRdb called clonotypes with MiXCR, one entry per CDR3 protein. The sample shows 710,000 or so distinct CDR3 sequences, 22% of them seen only once. The sample comprised blood. These receptors were collected from a man aged 65-85 years in good health.

The J gene is TRBJ1-5, the V gene TRBV7-2, with D unresolved. The CDR3 runs 13 residues. V lost 7 bases and J 0 bases, leaving 7 bases between the germline ends. Germline V gives CDR1 SGHTA, CDR2 FQGNSA. As DNA, the CDR3 is TGTGCCAGCAACGAGTTTAGCAATCAGCCCCAGCATTTT. Translation: CASNEFSNQPQHF. The variable domain in full, with the rest retrieved from reference TRBV7-2 and TRBJ1-5, is GAGVSQSPSNKVTEKGKDVELRCDPISGHTALYWYRQSLGQGLEFLIYFQGNSAPDKSGLPSDRFSAERTGGSVSTLTIQRTQQEDSAVYLCASNEFSNQPQHFGDGTRLSIL.

This clonotype was seen at least ten times. This chain joins TRBV5-1 and TRBJ1-3; D is undetermined. Germline CDR1 is SGHRS and CDR2 is YFSETQ. V gave up 0 bases and J gave up 0 bases, with 7 bases separating them. This CDR3 comprises 15 residues. The CDR3 spells CASSLDHSSGNTIYF. The DNA for the CDR3 is TGCGCCAGCAGCTTGGATCACAGCTCTGGAAACACCATATATTTT.

This clonotype has only a few counts. The genes are TRBV2 and TRBJ1-5; 9 bases line up with TRBD1. Per the germline V gene, CDR1 is SNHLY and CDR2 is FYNNEI. V lost 7 bases and J lost 6; bases outside the gene matches: 7. The CDR3 length is 14 residues. CDR3 nucleotide sequence: TGTGCCAGCAATCCGGACAGGGGAGGTCAGCCCCAGCATTTT. Its protein is CASNPDRGGQPQHF.

This clonotype was counted at least ten times. The rearrangement joins TRBV7-9 to TRBJ1-4; D is unclear. CDR1 SEHNR and CDR2 FQNEAQ come from the germline V gene (reference sequence). The CDR3 length is 13 residues. Deletions cut 5 bases from V and 10 bases from J, with 14 bases between. CDR3 coding DNA: TGTGCCAGCAGCCCCGCACCCGGAGGAAAACTGTTTTTT. It specifies CASSPAPGGKLFF.

V and J are TRBV5-1 and TRBJ1-4, with D hard to call. V gave up 2 bases and J gave up 6 bases, with 11 bases separating them. Germline assignment: CDR1 SGHRS and CDR2 YFSETQ. The CDR3 loop spans 14 amino acids. In DNA form, the CDR3 reads TGCGCCAGCAGCTTACCAGCGAGTGATGAAAAACTGTTTTTT. Translation: CASSLPASDEKLFF. Variable domain in full (rest from reference TRBV5-1 and TRBJ1-4): KAGVTQTPRYLIKTRGQQVTLSCSPISGHRSVSWYQQTPGQGLQFLFEYFSETQRNKGNFPGRFSGRQFSNSRSEMNVSTLELGDSALYLCASSLPASDEKLFFGSGTQLSVL.

Here the CDR3 reads CASSLKGQGAGGYTF. The CDR3 DNA follows: TGTGCCAGCAGTTTAAAAGGACAGGGGGCCGGTGGCTACACCTTC. The chain links TRBV27 to TRBJ1-2; 11 bases align to TRBD1. The CDR3 runs 15 residues. Looked up from germline, CDR1 is MNHEY and CDR2 is SMNVEV (reference sequence). J lost 7 bases, V lost 2 bases, and 6 bases had no gene match.

This clonotype was seen a few times. The gene calls are TRBV6-2 or TRBV6-3 and TRBJ1-5, with unresolved D. Germline CDR1 and CDR2: MNHEY and SVGEGT. The CDR3 runs to 12 residues. V was clipped by 6 bases and J by 7 bases, with 10 bases between them. For the CDR3, the DNA is TGTGCCAGCAGCTACGGAGGGCAGCCCCAGCATTTT. It translates to CASSYGGQPQHF.

V and J are TRBV20-1 and TRBJ2-4, with D maybe TRBD1 (6 bases). The germline V and J ends were trimmed by 6 bases and 4 bases, with 10 bases remaining between them. CDR1 is DFQATT and CDR2 is SNEGSKA in the germline V gene (reference sequence). The CDR3 length is 12 residues. CDR3 protein: CSARTVKNIQYF. The CDR3 region has the DNA TGCAGTGCAAGGACAGTAAAAAACATTCAGTACTTC.

This clonotype was found a few times. This chain's CDR3 is CASSDGTLNCYTF. The CDR3 bases are TGTGCCAGCAGTGATGGGACATTGAATTGCTACACCTTC. The rearrangement joins TRBV6-5 to TRBJ1-2, with a possible D match to TRBD1 (6 bases). There are 13 residues in the CDR3. Germline CDR1 MNHEY, CDR2 SVGAGI. V lost 5 bases and J 9 bases, leaving 16 bases between the germline ends.

At least ten counts were recorded for this clonotype. CDR3 residues: CSARGSLLTTAEKLFF. In DNA, the CDR3 is TGCAGTGCTAGAGGATCTCTATTGACTACGGCAGAAAAACTGTTTTTT. V and J are TRBV20-1 and TRBJ1-4; D is unresolved. Germline CDR1 is DFQATT and CDR2 is SNEGSKA (reference sequence). The CDR3 contains 16 residues. The V end lost 1 base, the J end lost 8 bases, and 20 bases lay between the germline ends.

This clonotype was found a few times. This chain joins TRBV7-2 and TRBJ2-1; D remains unclear. The CDR3 consists of 14 residues. V lost 5 bases and J lost 2, with 10 bases in between. Germline V lookup: CDR1 SGHTA, CDR2 FQGNSA. The chain's CDR3 is CASSPYLTYNEQFF. CDR3 nucleotides: TGTGCCAGCAGCCCCTACCTCACCTACAATGAGCAGTTCTTC.

This clonotype was picked up a small number of times. The rearrangement uses TRBV24-1 and TRBJ2-1, with D perhaps assigned TRBD1 or TRBD2 (5 bases each). The J call may be wrong; the DNA end is better matched by TRBJ2-7. The CDR3 has 11 residues. Germline CDR1 and CDR2: KGHDR and SFDVKD. The CDR3 DNA is TGTGCCACCGGGACCCCATACGAGCAGTACGTC. Amino acid sequence: CATGTPYEQYV.

The table lists this clonotype with a few counts. This chain links TRBV5-1 with TRBJ2-7, with 8 bases identical to TRBD1. There are 16 residues in the CDR3. Germline values: CDR1 SGHRS, CDR2 YFSETQ. V lost 0 bases to trimming and J lost 3 bases; unmatched junction nucleotides: 8. As DNA, the CDR3 is TGCGCCAGCAGCTTGGCTGGACAGGGAGGTCTCTACGAGCAGTACTTC. Its translation: CASSLAGQGGLYEQYF. Together with reference TRBV5-1 and TRBJ2-7, the CDR3 gives the full variable domain: KAGVTQTPRYLIKTRGQQVTLSCSPISGHRSVSWYQQTPGQGLQFLFEYFSETQRNKGNFPGRFSGRQFSNSRSEMNVSTLELGDSALYLCASSLAGQGGLYEQYFGPGTRLTVT.

The chain links TRBV20-1 to TRBJ2-7; TRBD1 matches at 7 bases. The CDR3 is 14 residues long. The V and J ends lost 4 bases and 2 bases, in that order; junction bases with no gene match: 8. In germline, CDR1 is DFQATT, CDR2 SNEGSKA (reference sequence). The CDR3 DNA follows: TGCAGTGCTATAGACAGGGTAGGGCCCTACGAGCAGTACGTC. Translation: CSAIDRVGPYEQYV.

This clonotype turned up a few times. The chain is built from TRBV20-1 and TRBJ2-1, with 7 bases identical to TRBD2. Trimming cost V 3 bases and J 1 base; bases outside gene matches: 6. CDR3 length: 15 amino acids. In germline, CDR1 is DFQATT, CDR2 SNEGSKA (reference sequence). The CDR3 nucleotides read TGCAGTGCTAGGGGGGGGTCTAGGTCCTACAATGAGCAGTTCTTC. Translated: CSARGGSRSYNEQFF.

This rearrangement joins TRBV3-1 to TRBJ2-2, with 9 positions matching TRBD1. V gave up 3 bases and J gave up 2 bases; unmatched junction bases: 10. This CDR3 has 18 amino acids. Germline values: CDR1 LGHDT, CDR2 YNNKEL (reference sequence). DNA of the CDR3: TGTGCCAGCAGCCAGTCAAGTTTGGGACAGGGAAACACCGGGGAGCTGTTTTTT. Amino acids: CASSQSSLGQGNTGELFF.

CDR3 bases: TGTGCCAGCAGTTTTGACAGGCAGAGAGCCCAGTACTTC. Encoded protein: CASSFDRQRAQYF. V gene TRBV6-2 or TRBV6-3 combines with J gene TRBJ2-5; TRBD1 might be the D (6 bases). The CDR3 runs 13 residues. The germline V and J ends were trimmed by 4 bases and 9 bases, with 15 bases remaining between them. Germline-derived CDR1 and CDR2 are MNHEY and SVGEGT.

The chain couples TRBV20-1 to TRBJ1-2; D is unclear. Trimming cost V 3 bases and J 4 bases, with 6 bases left between them. This CDR3 has 11 residues. In germline, CDR1 is DFQATT, CDR2 SNEGSKA (reference sequence). As DNA, the CDR3 is TGCAGTGCTAGGTTGCTCTATGGCTACACCTTC. Translated, it gives CSARLLYGYTF.

This clonotype showed up many times. The chain has TRBV3-1 and TRBJ1-2; D is unresolved. Trimming took off 0 bases at V and 4 bases at J, with 9 bases between the two ends. CDR3 length: 14 residues. CDR1 and CDR2 from the germline V gene are LGHDT and YNNKEL (reference sequence). CDR3 DNA: TGTGCCAGCAGCCAAGATCTTGGGGTCTATGGCTACACCTTC. This codes for CASSQDLGVYGYTF.

This clonotype has a handful of counts. The CDR3 DNA follows: TGTGCCAGCAGTTCTGCAGGGGGCAGCGCAGATACGCAGTATTTT. Protein: CASSSAGGSADTQYF. The genes are TRBV12-3 or TRBV12-4 and TRBJ2-3; TRBD1 aligns across 8 bases. The CDR3 runs to 15 residues. The V segment lost 4 bases and the J segment 4 bases; nucleotides outside the gene matches: 7.

V gene TRBV20-1 combines with J gene TRBJ2-3; maybe TRBD2 (6 bases). The length of the CDR3 is 13 residues. Trimming removed 1 base at V and 5 bases at J, with 10 bases between. Per the germline V gene, CDR1 is DFQATT and CDR2 is SNEGSKA (reference sequence). CDR3 region: CSARVDSGDTQYF. The CDR3 coding sequence is TGCAGTGCTAGAGTTGATAGCGGAGATACGCAGTATTTT.

The chain is built from TRBV6-4 and TRBJ2-3; 11 bases match TRBD1. The CDR3 has 15 residues. V lost 6 bases and J lost 4; bases outside the gene matches: 6. The germline gives CDR1 MRHNA, CDR2 SNTAGT. In DNA form, the CDR3 reads TGTGCCAGCAGCCCCGGGACAGGGGGATCAGATACGCAGTATTTT. Translated: CASSPGTGGSDTQYF.

There are many counts of this clonotype. V usage is TRBV7-2 and J usage is TRBJ2-5, with D uncertain. V was shortened by 6 bases and J by 7 bases, with 12 bases between the two germline ends. The CDR3 has 12 amino acids. CDR1 is SGHTA, CDR2 FQGNSA, per germline. CDR3 sequence reads: CASSFSRGTQYF. Written as DNA, the CDR3 is TGTGCCAGCAGTTTCTCCAGAGGGACCCAGTACTTC.

This clonotype came up many times. The chain carries TRBV14 and TRBJ2-1; no clear D. Trimming left V 0 bases short and J 4 bases short, with 4 bases between. There are 13 residues in the CDR3. CDR1 and CDR2 from the germline V gene are SGHDN and FVKESK. For the CDR3, the DNA is TGTGCCAGCAGCCAAGAGCGTTACAATGAGCAGTTCTTC. Amino acid sequence: CASSQERYNEQFF.

This chain links TRBV20-1 with TRBJ1-1, with D tentatively TRBD1 (5 bases). CDR1 is DFQATT and CDR2 is SNEGSKA in the germline V gene (reference sequence). Trimming removed 2 bases at V and 4 bases at J, with 11 bases between. The CDR3 length is 13 residues. The CDR3 region is CSARTPGFTEAFF. Here the CDR3 DNA reads TGCAGTGCTAGAACCCCAGGGTTCACTGAAGCTTTCTTT.

This clonotype occurred once. A read error may produce the germline difference seen at one junction end. The chain couples TRBV6-6 to TRBJ1-2, with D hard to call. The CDR3 contains 13 residues. In germline, CDR1 is MNHNY, CDR2 SVGAGI (reference sequence). CDR3 DNA: TGTGCCTGCAGCTCGGTGAGGGAGTATGGCTACACCTTC. Amino acids: CACSSVREYGYTF.

The chain carries TRBV18 and TRBJ1-6; D is perhaps TRBD1 (5 bases). This CDR3 contains 18 residues. Trimming cost V 1 base and J 6 bases, with 19 bases left between them. Germline lookup yields CDR1 KGHSH and CDR2 LQKENI. Here the CDR3 DNA reads TGTGCCAGCTCACCACGTCGGACGGGGGGGGATCTTAATTCACCCCTCCACTTT. Translating gives CASSPRRTGGDLNSPLHF.

In this sample, this clonotype turned up a few times. In DNA form, the CDR3 reads TGTGCCAGCAGTTACTCGCAGCGGGGGGGCCACGAGACCCAGTACTTC. Protein product: CASSYSQRGGHETQYF. The chain joins TRBV6-2 or TRBV6-3 to TRBJ2-5, with TRBD2 matching 10 bases. Germline loops: CDR1 MNHEY, CDR2 SVGEGT. The V and J ends lost 0 bases and 5 bases, in that order; junction bases with no gene match: 6. The CDR3 is 16 amino acids.

This clonotype was seen at least ten times. The V and J genes are TRBV4-1 and TRBJ2-1; 9 nucleotides match TRBD2. The V gene's germline CDR1 is MGHRA and CDR2 YSYEKL. The trim removed 6 bases at V and 7 bases at J, leaving 13 bases unmatched. The CDR3 spans 16 residues. The chain's CDR3 is CASRSSPSGDRNEQFF. CDR3 in DNA: TGCGCCAGCAGATCATCCCCTAGCGGGGACCGAAATGAGCAGTTCTTC.